This TCR beta chain originates from a study of PD-1 blockade in classical Hodgkin lymphoma. Study-wide findings and caveats: Newly diagnosed patients and complete responders had comparable diversity at baseline.

Method: immunoSEQ multiplex PCR; TCRdb's copy keeps in-frame clones and lacks some. Altogether under 20,000 clones are present, roughly 82% being singletons, with the ten largest covering 27%. Every patient had relapsed following autologous stem cell transplantation, and cohorts differed in brentuximab vedotin exposure. The patients, who had relapsed/refractory classical Hodgkin lymphoma, achieved best responses of complete response, partial response or progressive disease. The CDR3 has 13 residues. From germline, CDR1 is SGHTA and CDR2 FQGNSA. Trimming removed 5 bases from V and 6 bases from J, with 14 bases in between. Notes on this clone: Its matching antigen is unknown.

Specimen: peripheral blood mononuclear cells (PBMCs), collected before the second cycle of nivolumab. This sequence originates from a human donor with classical Hodgkin lymphoma. J is TRBJ2-7 and V is TRBV7-2; D may be TRBD1 (5 bases). The CDR3 coding sequence is TGTGCCAGCAGCCCAGGACACTCCCGCGAGCAGTACTTC. Residues: CASSPGHSREQYF.